A selection of T cell receptor beta chains follows, all from one sample in a study of shared clonotypes between healthy human individuals. Profiled with immunoSEQ multiplex PCR; TCRdb holds only in-frame clones, not every one. This sample has around 1,000,000 clones; approximately 77% occur once, and the top ten carry roughly 0.83%. Material for sequencing was memory CD4+ T cells from PBMCs. Receptors were obtained from a man between 18 and 35 years old in good health. Some clones in this sample may be carry-over from other donors' samples. CDR3s include the opening cysteine and the closing phenylalanine or tryptophan. The D gene is left open where the match is weak. The listing skips clone size in some rows; elsewhere it reads once, few, many or a size class.

>TRBV19|TRBD1|TRBJ1-1|NA
CASSIFWTGGTEAFF
TGTGCCAGTAGTATTTTCTGGACAGGGGGAACTGAAGCTTTCTTT
>TRBV7-9|NA|TRBJ1-6|NA
CASSLDPARSPLHF
TGTGCCAGCAGCTTAGATCCCGCGCGTTCACCCCTCCACTTT
>TRBV6-1|TRBD2|TRBJ2-3|NA
CASSHRTSGTDTQYF
TGTGCCAGCAGTCATCGGACTAGCGGAACAGATACGCAGTATTTT
>TRBV28|TRBD2|TRBJ2-1|NA
CASSLLPTGGLNEQFF
TGTGCCAGCAGTTTACTTCCCACGGGAGGGCTTAATGAGCAGTTCTTC
>TRBV5-1|NA|TRBJ2-2|few
CASSLLGTGELFF
TGCGCCAGCAGCTTATTGGGCACCGGGGAGCTGTTTTTT
>TRBV9|NA|TRBJ2-1|NA
CASSEISAPYNEQFF
TGTGCCAGCAGCGAGATCAGCGCTCCGTACAATGAGCAGTTCTTC
>TRBV7-9|NA|TRBJ2-2|NA
CASSLAVNTGELFF
TGTGCCAGCAGCTTAGCTGTTAACACCGGGGAGCTGTTTTTT
>TRBV29-1|NA|TRBJ2-1|NA
CSVEVSLRSRLGNEQFF
TGCAGCGTTGAAGTGTCGCTACGGTCCCGCTTAGGGAATGAGCAGTTCTTC
>TRBV2|TRBD2|TRBJ2-1|NA
CASGRAGLNFNEQFF
TGTGCCAGCGGGCGGGCGGGACTAAACTTCAATGAGCAGTTCTTC
>TRBV7-2|NA|TRBJ2-3|few
CASSTAGYTDTQYF
TGTGCCAGCAGTACGGCGGGGTACACAGATACGCAGTATTTT
>TRBV2|NA|TRBJ1-3|NA
CASADRDSGNTIYF
TGTGCCAGCGCTGACAGAGACTCTGGAAACACCATATATTTT
>TRBV7-7|NA|TRBJ2-7|NA
CASSLGRGSYEQYF
TGTGCCAGCAGCTTAGGCAGGGGATCTTACGAGCAGTACTTC
>TRBV6-1|NA|TRBJ1-4|NA
CASSPGEKLFF
TGTGCCAGCAGCCCCGGTGAAAAACTGTTTTTT
>TRBV5-1|TRBD2|TRBJ2-7|NA
CASSLALTSGYEQYF
TGCGCCAGCAGCTTGGCGTTGACTAGCGGCTACGAGCAGTACTTC
>TRBV6-5|NA|TRBJ2-7|NA
CASSRARGASYEQYF
TGTGCCAGCAGTAGGGCTAGGGGGGCCTCCTACGAGCAGTACTTC
>TRBV11-2|TRBD2|TRBJ2-5|once
CASSFGLVGGAETQYF
TGTGCCAGCAGCTTTGGACTAGTGGGTGGCGCGGAGACCCAGTACTTC
>TRBV5-8|TRBD1|TRBJ2-7|NA
CASSLGDRGYEQYF
TGTGCCAGCAGCCTCGGGGACAGGGGATACGAGCAGTACTTC
>TRBV7-8|TRBD2|TRBJ2-5|NA
CASSLKLAGALEETQYF
TGTGCCAGCAGCTTGAAGCTAGCGGGAGCATTGGAAGAGACCCAGTACTTC
>TRBV6-5|TRBD2|TRBJ2-3|NA
CASSRLAGETDTQYF
TGTGCCAGCAGCCGGCTAGCGGGAGAAACAGATACGCAGTATTTT
>TRBV7-2|NA|TRBJ2-3|NA
CASSLAGAATGDTQYF
TGTGCCAGCAGCTTAGCTGGGGCGGCGACGGGGGATACGCAGTATTTT
>TRBV28|NA|TRBJ2-7|NA
CASSTTSSYEQYF
TGTGCCAGCAGTACAACGTCTTCCTACGAGCAGTACTTC
>TRBV5-1|NA|TRBJ2-1|NA
CASSTLGGRNEQFF
TGCGCCAGCAGCACACTGGGTGGGAGAAATGAGCAGTTCTTC
>TRBV7-3|TRBD1|TRBJ2-7|few
CASSRDRGSSYEQYF
TGTGCCAGCAGCCGGGACAGGGGAAGCTCCTACGAGCAGTACTTC
>TRBV28|TRBD1|TRBJ2-3|NA
CASTLGTGGTDTQYF
TGTGCCAGCACCCTCGGGACAGGGGGCACAGATACGCAGTATTTT